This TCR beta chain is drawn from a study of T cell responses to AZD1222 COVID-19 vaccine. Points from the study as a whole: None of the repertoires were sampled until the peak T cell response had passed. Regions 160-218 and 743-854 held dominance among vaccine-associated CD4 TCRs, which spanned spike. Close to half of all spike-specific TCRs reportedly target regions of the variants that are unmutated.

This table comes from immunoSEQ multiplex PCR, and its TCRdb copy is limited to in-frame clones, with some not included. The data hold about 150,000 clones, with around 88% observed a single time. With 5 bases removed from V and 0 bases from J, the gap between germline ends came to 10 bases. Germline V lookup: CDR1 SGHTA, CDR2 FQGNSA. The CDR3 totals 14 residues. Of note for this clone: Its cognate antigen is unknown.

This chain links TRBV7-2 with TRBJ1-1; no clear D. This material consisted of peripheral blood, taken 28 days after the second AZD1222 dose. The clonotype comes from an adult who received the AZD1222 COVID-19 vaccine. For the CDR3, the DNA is TGTGCCAGCAGCCTTGGACGGGTGAACACTGAAGCTTTCTTT. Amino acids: CASSLGRVNTEAFF.